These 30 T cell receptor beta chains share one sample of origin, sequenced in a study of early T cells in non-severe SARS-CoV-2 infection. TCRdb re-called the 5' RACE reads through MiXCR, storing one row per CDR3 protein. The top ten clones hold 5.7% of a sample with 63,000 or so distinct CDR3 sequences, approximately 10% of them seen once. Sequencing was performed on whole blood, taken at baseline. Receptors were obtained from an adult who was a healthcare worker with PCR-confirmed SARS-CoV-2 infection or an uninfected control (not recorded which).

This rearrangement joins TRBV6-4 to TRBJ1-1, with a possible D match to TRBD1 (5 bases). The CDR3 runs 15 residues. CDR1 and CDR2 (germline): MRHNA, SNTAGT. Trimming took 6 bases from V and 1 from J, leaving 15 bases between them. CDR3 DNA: TGTGCCAGCAGCGAGGGAGCAGGGTCGAACACTGAAGCTTTCTTT. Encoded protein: CASSEGAGSNTEAFF.

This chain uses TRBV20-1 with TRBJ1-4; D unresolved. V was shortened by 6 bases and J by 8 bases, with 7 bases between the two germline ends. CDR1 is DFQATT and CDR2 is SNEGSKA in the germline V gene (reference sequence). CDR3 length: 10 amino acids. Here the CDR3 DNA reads TGCAGTGCCGGACGCGAAAAACTGTTTTTT. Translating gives CSAGREKLFF.

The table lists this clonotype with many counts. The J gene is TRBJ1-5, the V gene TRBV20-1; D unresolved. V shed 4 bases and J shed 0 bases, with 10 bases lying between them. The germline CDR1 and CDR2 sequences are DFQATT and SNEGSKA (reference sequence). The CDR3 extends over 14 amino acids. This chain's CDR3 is CSANSGPSNQPQHF. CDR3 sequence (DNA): TGCAGTGCTAATAGCGGGCCTAGCAATCAGCCCCAGCATTTT.

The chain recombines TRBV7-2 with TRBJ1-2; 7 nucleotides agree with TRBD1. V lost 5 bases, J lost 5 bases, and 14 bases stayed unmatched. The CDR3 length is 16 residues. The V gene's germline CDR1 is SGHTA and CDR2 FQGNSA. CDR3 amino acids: CASSLRTGPTRYGYTF. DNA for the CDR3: TGTGCCAGCAGCCTCCGGACAGGCCCAACGCGGTATGGCTACACCTTC.

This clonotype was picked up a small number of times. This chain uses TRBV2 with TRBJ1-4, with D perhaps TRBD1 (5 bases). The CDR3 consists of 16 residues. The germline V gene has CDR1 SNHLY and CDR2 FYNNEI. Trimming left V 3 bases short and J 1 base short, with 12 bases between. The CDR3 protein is CASSDPQGGTNEKLFF. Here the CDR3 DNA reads TGTGCCAGCAGTGATCCCCAGGGAGGAACTAATGAAAAACTGTTTTTT.

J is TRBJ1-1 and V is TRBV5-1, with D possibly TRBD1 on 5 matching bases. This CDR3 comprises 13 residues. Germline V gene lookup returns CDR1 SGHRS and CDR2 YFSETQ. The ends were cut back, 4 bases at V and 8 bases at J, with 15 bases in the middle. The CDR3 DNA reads TGCGCCAGCAGCGATGGAGGCAGGGAGGAAGCTTTCTTT. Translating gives CASSDGGREEAFF.

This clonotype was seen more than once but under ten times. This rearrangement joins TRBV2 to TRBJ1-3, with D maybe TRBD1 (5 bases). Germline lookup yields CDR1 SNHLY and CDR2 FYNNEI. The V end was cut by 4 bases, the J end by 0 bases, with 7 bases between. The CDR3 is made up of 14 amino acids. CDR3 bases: TGTGCCAGCAGTGGAGACAGCTCTGGAAACACCATATATTTT. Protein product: CASSGDSSGNTIYF.

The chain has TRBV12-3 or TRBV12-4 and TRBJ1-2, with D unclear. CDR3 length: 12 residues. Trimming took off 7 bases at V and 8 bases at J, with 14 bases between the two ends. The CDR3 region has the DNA TGTGCCAGCACGCTATCCGACCGAGGCTACACCTTC. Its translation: CASTLSDRGYTF.

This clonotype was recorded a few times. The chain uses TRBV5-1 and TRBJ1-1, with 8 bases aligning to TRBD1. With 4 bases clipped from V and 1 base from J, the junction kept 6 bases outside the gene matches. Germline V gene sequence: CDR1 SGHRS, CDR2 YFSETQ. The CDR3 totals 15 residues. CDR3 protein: CASSPQGASNTEAFF. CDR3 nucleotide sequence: TGCGCCAGCAGCCCCCAGGGGGCATCGAACACTGAAGCTTTCTTT.

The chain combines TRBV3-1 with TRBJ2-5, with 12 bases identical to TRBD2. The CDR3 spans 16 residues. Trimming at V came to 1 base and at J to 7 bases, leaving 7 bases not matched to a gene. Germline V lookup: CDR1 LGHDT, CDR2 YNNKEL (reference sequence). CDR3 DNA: TGTGCCAGCAGCCAAGGCAGGACTAGCGGGGCTCGGACCCAGTACTTC. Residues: CASSQGRTSGARTQYF.

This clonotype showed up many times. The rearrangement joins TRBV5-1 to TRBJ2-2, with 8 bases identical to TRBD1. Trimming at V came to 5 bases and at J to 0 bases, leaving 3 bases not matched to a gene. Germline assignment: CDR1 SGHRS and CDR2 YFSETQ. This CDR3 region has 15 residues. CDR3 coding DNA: TGCGCCAGCAGTCGGGACAGGACGAACACCGGGGAGCTGTTTTTT. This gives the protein CASSRDRTNTGELFF.

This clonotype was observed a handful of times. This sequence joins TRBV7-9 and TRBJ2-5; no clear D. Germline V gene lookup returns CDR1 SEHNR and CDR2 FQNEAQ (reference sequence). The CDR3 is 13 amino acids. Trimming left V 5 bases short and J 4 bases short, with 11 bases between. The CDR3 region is CASSPRISETQYF. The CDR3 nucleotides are TGTGCCAGCAGCCCAAGAATTTCAGAGACCCAGTACTTC.

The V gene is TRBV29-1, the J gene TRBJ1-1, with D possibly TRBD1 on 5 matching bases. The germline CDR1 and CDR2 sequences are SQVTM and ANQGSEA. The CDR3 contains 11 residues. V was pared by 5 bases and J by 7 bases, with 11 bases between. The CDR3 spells CSVRGRLEAFF. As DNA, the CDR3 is TGCAGCGTTAGGGGACGTCTTGAAGCTTTCTTT. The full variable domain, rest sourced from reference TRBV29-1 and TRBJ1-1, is SAVISQKPSRDICQRGTSLTIQCQVDSQVTMMFWYRQQPGQSLTLIATANQGSEATYESGFVIDKFPISRPNLTFSTLTVSNMSPEDSSIYLCSVRGRLEAFFGQGTRLTVV.

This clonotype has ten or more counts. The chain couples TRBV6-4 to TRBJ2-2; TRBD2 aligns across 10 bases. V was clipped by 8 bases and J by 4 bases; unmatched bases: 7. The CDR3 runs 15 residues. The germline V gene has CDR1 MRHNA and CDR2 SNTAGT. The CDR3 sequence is CASQTLAGGTGELFF. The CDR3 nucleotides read TGTGCCAGCCAAACTTTAGCGGGGGGCACCGGGGAGCTGTTTTTT.

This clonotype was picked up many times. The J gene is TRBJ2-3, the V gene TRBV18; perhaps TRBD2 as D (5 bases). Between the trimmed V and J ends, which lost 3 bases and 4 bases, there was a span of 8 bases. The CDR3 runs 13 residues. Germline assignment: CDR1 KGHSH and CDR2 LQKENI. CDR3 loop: CASSPTGADTQYF. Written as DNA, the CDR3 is TGTGCCAGCTCACCGACCGGGGCAGATACGCAGTATTTT.

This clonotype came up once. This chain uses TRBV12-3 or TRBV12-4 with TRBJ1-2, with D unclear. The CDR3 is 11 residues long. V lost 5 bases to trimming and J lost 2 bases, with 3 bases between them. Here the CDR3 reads CASSGNYGYTF. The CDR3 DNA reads TGTGCCAGCAGTGGGAACTATGGCTACACCTTC.

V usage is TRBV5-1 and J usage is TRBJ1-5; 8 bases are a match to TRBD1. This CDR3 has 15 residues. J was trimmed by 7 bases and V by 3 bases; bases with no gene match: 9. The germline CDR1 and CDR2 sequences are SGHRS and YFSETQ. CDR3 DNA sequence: TGCGCCAGCAGCTGGGGTGGACAGGGTGGCCAGCCCCAGCATTTT. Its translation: CASSWGGQGGQPQHF.

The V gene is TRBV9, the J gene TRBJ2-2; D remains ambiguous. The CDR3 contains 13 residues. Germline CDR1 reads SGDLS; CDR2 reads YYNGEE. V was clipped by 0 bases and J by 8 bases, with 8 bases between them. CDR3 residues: CASSVAPEGELFF. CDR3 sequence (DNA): TGTGCCAGCAGCGTAGCCCCGGAGGGGGAGCTGTTTTTT.

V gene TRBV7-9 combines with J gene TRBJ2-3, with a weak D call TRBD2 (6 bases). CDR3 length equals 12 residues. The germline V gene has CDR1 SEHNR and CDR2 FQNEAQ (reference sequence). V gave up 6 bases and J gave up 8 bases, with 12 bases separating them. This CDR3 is CASSPTRPTQYF. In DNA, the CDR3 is TGTGCCAGCAGTCCGACTAGGCCTACGCAGTATTTT.

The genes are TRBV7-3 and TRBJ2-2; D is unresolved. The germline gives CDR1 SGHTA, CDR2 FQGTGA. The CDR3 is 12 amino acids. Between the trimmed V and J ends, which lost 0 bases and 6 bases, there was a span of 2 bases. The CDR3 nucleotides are TGTGCCAGCAGCTTAACTGCCGGGGAGCTGTTTTTT. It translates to CASSLTAGELFF.

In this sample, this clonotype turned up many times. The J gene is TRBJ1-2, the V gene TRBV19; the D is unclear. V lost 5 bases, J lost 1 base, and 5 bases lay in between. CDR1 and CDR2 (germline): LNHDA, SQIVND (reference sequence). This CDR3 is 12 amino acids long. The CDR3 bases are TGTGCCAGTAGTTACAATAACTATGGCTACACCTTC. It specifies CASSYNNYGYTF.

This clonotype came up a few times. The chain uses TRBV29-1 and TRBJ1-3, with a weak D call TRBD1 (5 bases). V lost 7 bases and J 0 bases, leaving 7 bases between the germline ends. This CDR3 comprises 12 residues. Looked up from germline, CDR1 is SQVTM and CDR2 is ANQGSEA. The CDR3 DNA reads TGCAGCGCCAGGGTCTCTGGAAACACCATATATTTT. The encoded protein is CSARVSGNTIYF.

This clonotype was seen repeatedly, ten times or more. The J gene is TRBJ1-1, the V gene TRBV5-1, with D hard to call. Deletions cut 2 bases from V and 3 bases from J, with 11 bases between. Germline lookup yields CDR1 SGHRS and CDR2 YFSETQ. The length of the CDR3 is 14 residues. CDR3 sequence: CASSLKGLDTEAFF. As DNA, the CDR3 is TGCGCCAGCAGCTTAAAGGGTCTGGACACTGAAGCTTTCTTT. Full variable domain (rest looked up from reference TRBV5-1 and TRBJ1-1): KAGVTQTPRYLIKTRGQQVTLSCSPISGHRSVSWYQQTPGQGLQFLFEYFSETQRNKGNFPGRFSGRQFSNSRSEMNVSTLELGDSALYLCASSLKGLDTEAFFGQGTRLTVV.

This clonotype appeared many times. CDR3 loop: CASRFGTSSYEQYF. The CDR3 nucleotides are TGTGCCAGTAGGTTCGGCACCAGCTCCTACGAGCAGTACTTC. The rearrangement links TRBV19 to TRBJ2-7; D is unresolved. CDR3 length: 14 amino acids. Germline V CDR1 and CDR2: LNHDA, SQIVND (reference sequence). The ends were cut back, 6 bases at V and 0 bases at J, with 12 bases in the middle.

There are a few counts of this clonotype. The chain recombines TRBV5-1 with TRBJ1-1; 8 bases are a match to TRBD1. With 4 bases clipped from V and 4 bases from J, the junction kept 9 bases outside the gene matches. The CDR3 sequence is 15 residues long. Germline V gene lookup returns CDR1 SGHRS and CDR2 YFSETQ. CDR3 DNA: TGCGCCAGCAGCGGCGGACAGGGTGTGACCACTGAAGCTTTCTTT. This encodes CASSGGQGVTTEAFF.

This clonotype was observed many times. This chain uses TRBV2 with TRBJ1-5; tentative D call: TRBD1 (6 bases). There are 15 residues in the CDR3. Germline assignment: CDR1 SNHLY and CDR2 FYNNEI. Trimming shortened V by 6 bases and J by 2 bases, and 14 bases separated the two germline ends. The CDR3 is CASSSQGNRNQPQHF. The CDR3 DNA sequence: TGTGCCAGCAGCAGCCAGGGGAATCGCAATCAGCCCCAGCATTTT.

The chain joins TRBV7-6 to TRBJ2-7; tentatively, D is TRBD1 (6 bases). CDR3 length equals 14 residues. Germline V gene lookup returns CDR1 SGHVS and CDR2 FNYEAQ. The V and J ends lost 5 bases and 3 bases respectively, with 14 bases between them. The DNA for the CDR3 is TGTGCCAGCAGCCGAACGCAGGGGATCTACGAGCAGTACTTC. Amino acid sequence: CASSRTQGIYEQYF. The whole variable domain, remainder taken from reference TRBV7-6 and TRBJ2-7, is GAGVSQSPRYKVTKRGQDVALRCDPISGHVSLYWYRQALGQGPEFLTYFNYEAQQDKSGLPNDRFSAERPEGSISTLTIQRTEQRDSAMYRCASSRTQGIYEQYFGPGTRLTVT.

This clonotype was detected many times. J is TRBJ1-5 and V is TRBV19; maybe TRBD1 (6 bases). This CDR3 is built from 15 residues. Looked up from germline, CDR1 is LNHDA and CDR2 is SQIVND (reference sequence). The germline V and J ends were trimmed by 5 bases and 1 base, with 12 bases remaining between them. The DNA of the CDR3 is TGTGCCAGTAGTTGGGGGCACGTGAGCAATCAGCCCCAGCATTTT. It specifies CASSWGHVSNQPQHF.

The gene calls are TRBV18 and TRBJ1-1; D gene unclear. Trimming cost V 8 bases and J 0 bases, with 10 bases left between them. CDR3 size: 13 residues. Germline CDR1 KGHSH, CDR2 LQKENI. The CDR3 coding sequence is TGTGCCAGCCGAAAGGACGTGAACACTGAAGCTTTCTTT. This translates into CASRKDVNTEAFF.

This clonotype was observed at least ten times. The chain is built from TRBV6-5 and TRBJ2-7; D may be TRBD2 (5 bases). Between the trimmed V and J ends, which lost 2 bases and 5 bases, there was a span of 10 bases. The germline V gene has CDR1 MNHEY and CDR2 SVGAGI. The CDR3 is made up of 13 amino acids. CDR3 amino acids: CASSYVSGDEQYF. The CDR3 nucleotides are TGTGCCAGCAGTTACGTCTCCGGGGACGAGCAGTACTTC.